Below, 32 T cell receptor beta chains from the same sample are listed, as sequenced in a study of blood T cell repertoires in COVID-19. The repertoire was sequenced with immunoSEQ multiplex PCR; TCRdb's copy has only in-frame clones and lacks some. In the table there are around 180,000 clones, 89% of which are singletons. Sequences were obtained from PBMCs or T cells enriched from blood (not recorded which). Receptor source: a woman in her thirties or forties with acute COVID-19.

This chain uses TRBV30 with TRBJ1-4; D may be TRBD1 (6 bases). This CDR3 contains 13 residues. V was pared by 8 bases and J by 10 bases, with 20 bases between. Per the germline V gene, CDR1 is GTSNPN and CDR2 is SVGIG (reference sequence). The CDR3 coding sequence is TGTGCCGGAAGTCAGGGGCGCCTGGGAAAACTGTTTTTT. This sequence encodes CAGSQGRLGKLFF.

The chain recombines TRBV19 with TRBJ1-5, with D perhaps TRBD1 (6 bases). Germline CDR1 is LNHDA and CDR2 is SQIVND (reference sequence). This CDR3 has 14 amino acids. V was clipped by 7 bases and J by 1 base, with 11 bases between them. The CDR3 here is CASTPDRSNQPQHF. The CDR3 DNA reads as TGTGCCAGTACCCCAGACAGGAGCAATCAGCCCCAGCATTTT. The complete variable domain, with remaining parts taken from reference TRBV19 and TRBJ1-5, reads DGGITQSPKYLFRKEGQNVTLSCEQNLNHDAMYWYRQDPGQGLRLIYYSQIVNDFQKGDIAEGYSVSREKKESFPLTVTSAQKNPTAFYLCASTPDRSNQPQHFGDGTRLSIL.

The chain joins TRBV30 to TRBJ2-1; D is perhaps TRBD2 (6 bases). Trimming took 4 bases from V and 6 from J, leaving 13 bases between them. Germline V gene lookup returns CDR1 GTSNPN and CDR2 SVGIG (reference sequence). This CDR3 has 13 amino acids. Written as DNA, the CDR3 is TGTGCCTGGAATAAGATGGAGGGCAATGAGCAGTTCTTC. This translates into CAWNKMEGNEQFF.

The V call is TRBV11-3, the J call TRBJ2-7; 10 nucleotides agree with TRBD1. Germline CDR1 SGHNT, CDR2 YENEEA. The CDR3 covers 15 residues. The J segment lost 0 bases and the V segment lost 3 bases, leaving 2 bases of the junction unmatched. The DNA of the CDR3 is TGTGCCAGCAGCTTGGGACAGGGGAGCTCCTACGAGCAGTACTTC. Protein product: CASSLGQGSSYEQYF.

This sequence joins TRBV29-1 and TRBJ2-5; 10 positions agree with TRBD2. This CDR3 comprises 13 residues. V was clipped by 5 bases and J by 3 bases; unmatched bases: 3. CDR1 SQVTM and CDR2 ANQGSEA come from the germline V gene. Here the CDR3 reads CSVSGRVEETQYF. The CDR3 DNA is TGCAGCGTTAGCGGGAGGGTGGAAGAGACCCAGTACTTC.

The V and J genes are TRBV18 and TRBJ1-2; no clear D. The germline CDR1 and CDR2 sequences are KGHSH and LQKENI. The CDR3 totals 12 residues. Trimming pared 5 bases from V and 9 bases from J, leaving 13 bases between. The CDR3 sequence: CASSSYTQSYTF. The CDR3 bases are TGTGCCAGCTCATCCTATACTCAAAGCTACACCTTC.

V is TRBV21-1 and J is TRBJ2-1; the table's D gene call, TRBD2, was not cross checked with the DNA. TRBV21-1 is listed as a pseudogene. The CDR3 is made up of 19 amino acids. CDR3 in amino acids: CASSKAPSIEGSSYNEQFF. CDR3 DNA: TGTGCCAGCAGCAAAGCCCCTAGCATCGAGGGCAGCTCCTACAATGAGCAGTTCTTC.

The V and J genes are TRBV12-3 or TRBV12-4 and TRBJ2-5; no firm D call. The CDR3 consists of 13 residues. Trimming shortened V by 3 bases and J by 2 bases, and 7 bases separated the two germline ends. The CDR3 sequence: CASSFLLQETQYF. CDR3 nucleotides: TGTGCCAGCAGTTTTCTACTACAAGAGACCCAGTACTTC.

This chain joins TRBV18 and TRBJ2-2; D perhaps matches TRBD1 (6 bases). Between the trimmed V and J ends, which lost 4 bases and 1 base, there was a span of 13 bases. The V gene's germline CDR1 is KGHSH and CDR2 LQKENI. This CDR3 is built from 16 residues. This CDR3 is CASSRLWGQNTGELFF. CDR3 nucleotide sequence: TGTGCCAGCTCACGACTATGGGGGCAGAACACCGGGGAGCTGTTTTTT.

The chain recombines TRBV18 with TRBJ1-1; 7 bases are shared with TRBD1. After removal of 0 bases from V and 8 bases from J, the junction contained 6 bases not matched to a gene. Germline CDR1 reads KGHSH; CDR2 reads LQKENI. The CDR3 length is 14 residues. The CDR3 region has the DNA TGTGCCAGCTCACCACCATCAGGGGGTGAAGAAGCTTTCTTT. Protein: CASSPPSGGEEAFF.

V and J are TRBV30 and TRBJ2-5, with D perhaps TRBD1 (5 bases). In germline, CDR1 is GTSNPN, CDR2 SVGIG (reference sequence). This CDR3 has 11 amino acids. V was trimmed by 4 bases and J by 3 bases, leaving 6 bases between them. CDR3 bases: TGTGCCTGGACAGGGAAAGAGACCCAGTACTTC. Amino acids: CAWTGKETQYF.

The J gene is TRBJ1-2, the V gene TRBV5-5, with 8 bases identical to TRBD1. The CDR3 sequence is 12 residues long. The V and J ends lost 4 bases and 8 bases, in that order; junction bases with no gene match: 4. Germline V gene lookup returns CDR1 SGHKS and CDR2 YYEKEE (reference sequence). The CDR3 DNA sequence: TGTGCCAGCAGCACGACAGGGGAGGGCTACACCTTC. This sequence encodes CASSTTGEGYTF.

Here the CDR3 DNA reads TGTGCCAGCAGTCGACAGGGGTATTCTGGAAACACCATATATTTT. This encodes CASSRQGYSGNTIYF. The chain employs TRBV6-2 or TRBV6-3 and TRBJ1-3, with 8 bases fitting TRBD1. The CDR3 runs to 15 residues. The germline CDR1 and CDR2 sequences are MNHEY and SVGEGT. With 5 bases clipped from V and 1 base from J, the junction kept 4 bases outside the gene matches.

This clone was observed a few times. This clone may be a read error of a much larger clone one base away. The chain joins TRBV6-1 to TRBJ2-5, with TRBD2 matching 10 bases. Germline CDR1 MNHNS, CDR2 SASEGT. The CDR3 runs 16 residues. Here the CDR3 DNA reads TGTGCCCGCAGTGAAGCGGGGGGGCGGGGAGGAGAGACCCAGTACTTC. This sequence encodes CARSEAGGRGGETQYF.

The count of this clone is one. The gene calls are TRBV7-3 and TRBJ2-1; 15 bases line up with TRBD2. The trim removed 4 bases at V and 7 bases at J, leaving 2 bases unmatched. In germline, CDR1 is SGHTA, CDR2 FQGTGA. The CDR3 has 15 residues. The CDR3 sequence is CASSSGLAGGNEQFF. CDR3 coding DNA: TGTGCCAGCAGCTCGGGACTAGCGGGGGGTAATGAGCAGTTCTTC.

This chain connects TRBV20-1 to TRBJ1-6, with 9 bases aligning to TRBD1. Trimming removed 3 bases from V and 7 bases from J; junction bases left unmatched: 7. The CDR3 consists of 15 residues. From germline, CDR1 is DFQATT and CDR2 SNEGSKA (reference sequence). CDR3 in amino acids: CSASPFGQGNSPLHF. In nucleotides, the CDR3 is TGCAGTGCTAGTCCCTTCGGACAGGGGAATTCACCCCTCCACTTT.

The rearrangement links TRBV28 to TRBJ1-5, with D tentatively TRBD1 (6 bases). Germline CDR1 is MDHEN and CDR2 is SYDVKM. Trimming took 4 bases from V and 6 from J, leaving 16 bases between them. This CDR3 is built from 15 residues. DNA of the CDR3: TGTGCCAGCAGTTCCCCCGGGGGGGCGGGTCAGCCCCAGCATTTT. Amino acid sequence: CASSSPGGAGQPQHF.

The CDR3: CAIRAGLAERSTDTQYF. CDR3 DNA: TGTGCCATCAGGGCGGGACTAGCGGAACGGAGCACAGATACGCAGTATTTT. The rearrangement joins TRBV10-3 to TRBJ2-3, with TRBD2 matching over 11 bases. V lost 6 bases, J lost 0 bases, and 8 bases stayed unmatched. The CDR3 consists of 17 residues. The germline gives CDR1 ENHRY, CDR2 SYGVKD.

CDR3 in amino acids: CASSLRGGGTDTQYF. CDR3 bases: TGCGCCAGCAGCTTGAGGGGCGGGGGTACAGATACGCAGTATTTT. This chain uses TRBV5-1 with TRBJ2-3, with 7 bases matching TRBD2. Germline V gene sequence: CDR1 SGHRS, CDR2 YFSETQ. The V and J ends lost 1 base and 3 bases, in that order; junction bases with no gene match: 5. The CDR3 covers 15 residues.

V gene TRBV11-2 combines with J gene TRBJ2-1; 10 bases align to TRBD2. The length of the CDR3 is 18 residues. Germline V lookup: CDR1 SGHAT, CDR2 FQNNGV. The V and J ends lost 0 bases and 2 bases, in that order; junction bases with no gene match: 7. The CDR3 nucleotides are TGTGCCAGCAGCTTAGAACTAGCGGGGTCCGGAGCCTACAATGAGCAGTTCTTC. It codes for CASSLELAGSGAYNEQFF.

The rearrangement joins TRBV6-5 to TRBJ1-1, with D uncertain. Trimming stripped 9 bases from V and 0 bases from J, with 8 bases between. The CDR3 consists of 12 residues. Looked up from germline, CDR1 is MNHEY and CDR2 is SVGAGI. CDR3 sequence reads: CASQSVNTEAFF. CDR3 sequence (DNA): TGTGCCAGTCAGAGCGTGAACACTGAAGCTTTCTTT.

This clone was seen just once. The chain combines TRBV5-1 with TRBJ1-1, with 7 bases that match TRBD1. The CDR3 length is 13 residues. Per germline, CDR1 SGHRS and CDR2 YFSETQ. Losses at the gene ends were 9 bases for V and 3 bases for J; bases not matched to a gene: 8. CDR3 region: CATRRGRDTEAFF. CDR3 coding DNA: TGCGCCACCAGAAGGGGGCGCGACACTGAAGCTTTCTTT. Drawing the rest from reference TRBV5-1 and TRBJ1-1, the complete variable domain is KAGVTQTPRYLIKTRGQQVTLSCSPISGHRSVSWYQQTPGQGLQFLFEYFSETQRNKGNFPGRFSGRQFSNSRSEMNVSTLELGDSALYLCATRRGRDTEAFFGQGTRLTVV.

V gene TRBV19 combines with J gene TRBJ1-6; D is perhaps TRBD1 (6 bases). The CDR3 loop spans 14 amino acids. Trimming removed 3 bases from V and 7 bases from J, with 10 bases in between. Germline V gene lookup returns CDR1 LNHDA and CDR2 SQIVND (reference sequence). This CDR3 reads CASSIRQENSPLHF. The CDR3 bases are TGTGCCAGTAGTATCCGACAGGAGAATTCACCCCTCCACTTT. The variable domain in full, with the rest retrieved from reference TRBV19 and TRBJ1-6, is DGGITQSPKYLFRKEGQNVTLSCEQNLNHDAMYWYRQDPGQGLRLIYYSQIVNDFQKGDIAEGYSVSREKKESFPLTVTSAQKNPTAFYLCASSIRQENSPLHFGNGTRLTVT.

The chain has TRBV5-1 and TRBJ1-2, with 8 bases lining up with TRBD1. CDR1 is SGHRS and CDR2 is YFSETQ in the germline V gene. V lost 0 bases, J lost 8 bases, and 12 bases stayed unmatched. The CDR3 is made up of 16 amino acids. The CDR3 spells CASSLDLSTGGGGYTF. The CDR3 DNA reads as TGCGCCAGCAGCTTGGACCTTAGTACAGGGGGAGGCGGCTACACCTTC.

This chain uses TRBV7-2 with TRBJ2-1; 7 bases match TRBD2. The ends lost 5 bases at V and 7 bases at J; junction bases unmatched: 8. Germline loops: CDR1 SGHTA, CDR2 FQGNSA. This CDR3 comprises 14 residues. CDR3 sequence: CASSGDPGGNEQFF. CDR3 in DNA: TGTGCCAGCAGCGGCGACCCGGGGGGTAATGAGCAGTTCTTC.

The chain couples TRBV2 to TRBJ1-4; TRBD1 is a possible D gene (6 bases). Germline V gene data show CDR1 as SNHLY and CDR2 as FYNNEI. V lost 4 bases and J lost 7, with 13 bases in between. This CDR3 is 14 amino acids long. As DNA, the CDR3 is TGTGCCAGCAGTGGCCGGGACAAACTTGAAAAACTGTTTTTT. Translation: CASSGRDKLEKLFF.

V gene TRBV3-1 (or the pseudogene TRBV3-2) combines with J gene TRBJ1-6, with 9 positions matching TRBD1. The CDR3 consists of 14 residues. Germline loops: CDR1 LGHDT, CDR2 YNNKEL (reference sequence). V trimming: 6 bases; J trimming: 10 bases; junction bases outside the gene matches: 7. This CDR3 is CASSRDRAGSPLHF. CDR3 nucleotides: TGTGCCAGCAGTCGGGACAGGGCAGGGTCACCCCTCCACTTT.

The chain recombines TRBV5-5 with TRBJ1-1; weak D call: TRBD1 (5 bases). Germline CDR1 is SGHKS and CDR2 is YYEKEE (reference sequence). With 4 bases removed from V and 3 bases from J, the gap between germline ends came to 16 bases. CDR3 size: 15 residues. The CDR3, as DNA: TGTGCCAGCAGCCATACCCGTCGGGGGTACACTGAAGCTTTCTTT. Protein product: CASSHTRRGYTEAFF.

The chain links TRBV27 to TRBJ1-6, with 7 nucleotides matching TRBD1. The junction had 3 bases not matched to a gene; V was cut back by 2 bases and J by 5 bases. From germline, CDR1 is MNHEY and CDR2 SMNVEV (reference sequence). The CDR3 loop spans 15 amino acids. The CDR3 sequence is CASSLRTGDNSPLHF. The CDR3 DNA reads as TGTGCCAGCAGTTTACGGACAGGAGATAATTCACCCCTCCACTTT.

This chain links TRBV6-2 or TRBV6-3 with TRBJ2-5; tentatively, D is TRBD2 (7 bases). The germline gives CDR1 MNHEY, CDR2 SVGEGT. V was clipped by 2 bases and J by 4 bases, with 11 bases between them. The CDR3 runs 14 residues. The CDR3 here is CASSYRGGRETQYF. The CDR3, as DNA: TGTGCCAGCAGTTACAGGGGGGGGCGAGAGACCCAGTACTTC.

The DNA of the CDR3 is TGCGCCAGCAGTGCGGGCTCGGAGGGTGAAAAACTGTTTTTT. It yields the protein CASSAGSEGEKLFF. The V and J genes are TRBV10-1 and TRBJ1-4; D gene ambiguous. The CDR3 is 14 amino acids. The germline V gene has CDR1 WNHNN and CDR2 SYGVQD (reference sequence). Deletions cut 4 bases from V and 7 bases from J, with 13 bases between.

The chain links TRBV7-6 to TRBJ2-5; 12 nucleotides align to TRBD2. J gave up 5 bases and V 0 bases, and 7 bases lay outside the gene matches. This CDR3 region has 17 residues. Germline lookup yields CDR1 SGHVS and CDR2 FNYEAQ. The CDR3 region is CASSLAPSGGAQETQYF. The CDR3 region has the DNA TGTGCCAGCAGCTTAGCCCCTAGCGGGGGGGCCCAGGAGACCCAGTACTTC.